This T cell receptor (beta chain) appears in the sequencing data of a study of beta chain features in type 1 diabetes. This clone was picked up a small number of times. Additional DNA sequences in this sample encode the identical CDR3. Trimming took off 1 base at V and 3 bases at J, with 7 bases between the two ends. This CDR3 is built from 14 residues. CDR1 is SGHAT and CDR2 is FQNNGV in the germline V gene. The whole isolated RNA underwent reverse transcription, so sequencing captured expressed TCRB transcripts. The table came from immunoSEQ multiplex PCR; TCRdb's copy has only in-frame clones and leaves some out. The sample yields under 400,000 clones, 12% to 15% seen once.

The chain has TRBV11-2 and TRBJ1-3; the D is unclear. Sequences were obtained from central memory CD4+ T cells from blood. This receptor was taken from a man under 40 in good health. CDR3 sequence (DNA): TGTGCCAGCAGCTTAGGCCGGTTTGGAAACACCATATATTTT. It is translated as CASSLGRFGNTIYF. The full variable domain, rest sourced from reference TRBV11-2 and TRBJ1-3, is EAGVAQSPRYKIIEKRQSVAFWCNPISGHATLYWYQQILGQGPKLLIQFQNNGVVDDSQLPKDRFSAERLKGVDSTLKIQPAKLEDSAVYLCASSLGRFGNTIYFGEGSWLTVV.